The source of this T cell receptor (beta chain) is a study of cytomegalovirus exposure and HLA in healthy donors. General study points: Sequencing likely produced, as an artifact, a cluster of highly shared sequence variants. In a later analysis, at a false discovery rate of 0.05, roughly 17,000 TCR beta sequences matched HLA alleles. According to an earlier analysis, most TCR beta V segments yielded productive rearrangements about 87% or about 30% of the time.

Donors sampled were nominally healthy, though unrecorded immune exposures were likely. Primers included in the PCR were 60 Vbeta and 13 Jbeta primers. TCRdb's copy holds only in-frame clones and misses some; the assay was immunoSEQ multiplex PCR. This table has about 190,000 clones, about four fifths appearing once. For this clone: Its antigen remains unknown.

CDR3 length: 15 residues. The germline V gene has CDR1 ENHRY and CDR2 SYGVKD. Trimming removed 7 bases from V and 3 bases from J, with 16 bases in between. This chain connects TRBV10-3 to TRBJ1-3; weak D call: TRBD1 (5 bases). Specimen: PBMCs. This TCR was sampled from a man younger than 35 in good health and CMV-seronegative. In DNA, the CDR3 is TGTGCCATCAAGGCGGCAGGGTTGGTTGGAAACACCATATATTTT. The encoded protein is CAIKAAGLVGNTIYF.